This T cell receptor (beta chain) emerged from a study of blood T cell repertoires in COVID-19. Looking at the study overall: Sources were T cells, B-cell-depleted T cells, or PBMCs; the material itself was cDNA or gDNA.

CDR3 length equals 15 residues. Germline V CDR1 and CDR2: SGHDT, YYEEEE. V trimming: 3 bases; J trimming: 4 bases; junction bases outside the gene matches: 8. Generated by immunoSEQ multiplex PCR, the TCRdb table keeps only in-frame clones and is missing some. This sample carries fewer than 300,000 clones, over 70% of them seen once, and the ten largest clones take 5.7%. Sequencing was done on a sample of peripheral blood. This chain uses TRBV5-6 with TRBJ2-5, with 8 bases that match TRBD1. The receptor comes from an elderly man with acute or convalescent COVID-19. The CDR3 loop reads CASSSKTGARETQYF. The CDR3 bases are TGTGCCAGCAGCTCGAAGACAGGGGCCCGAGAGACCCAGTACTTC.